One TCR beta chain is described in this entry. The antigen is unknown. The sample belongs to a study of blood T cells in healthy people across ages. General observations from the study: Roughly linearly, TCR beta diversity per million T cells fell as age increased. Diversity of TCR beta correlated strongly with naive T cell percentage.

PCR was performed a second time for about 7 to 12 cycles using a sample-barcoded 5' primer and a J-beta primer mix. TCRdb re-called the 5' RACE reads through MiXCR, storing one row per CDR3 protein. This repertoire shows 700,000 to 850,000 distinct CDR3 sequences, about 34% found once; its top ten account for roughly 13%. Material: blood. The clonotype was recovered from a man between 18 and 35 years old in good health.

For the CDR3, the DNA is TGCAGTGCCAAAAGAACAGGGGACTATGGCTACACCTTC. Protein: CSAKRTGDYGYTF. The gene calls are TRBV20-1 and TRBJ1-2, with TRBD1 matching over 7 bases. Germline V gene sequence: CDR1 DFQATT, CDR2 SNEGSKA (reference sequence). The CDR3 is 13 residues long. V lost 6 bases to trimming and J lost 3 bases; unmatched junction nucleotides: 7.